The 13 T cell receptor beta chains given below trace back to one sample, sequenced in a study of cytomegalovirus exposure and HLA in healthy donors. Both 60 Vbeta primers and 13 Jbeta primers went into the PCR. Only in-frame clones appear in the TCRdb table, and some are missing; sequencing was by immunoSEQ multiplex PCR. The sample contains about 120,000 clones, 80% of which appear only once. Material for sequencing was PBMCs. The origin of the receptors is a female donor in good health and CMV-seronegative.

The rearrangement uses TRBV11-1 and TRBJ2-5, with unresolved D. V lost 3 bases to trimming and J lost 3 bases, with 14 bases between them. The CDR3 is 15 residues long. Germline CDR1 is SGHAT and CDR2 is FQDESV (reference sequence). The CDR3 region has the DNA TGTGCCAGCAGCTTTACGTCCATCGCAGAAGAGACCCAGTACTTC. Translated: CASSFTSIAEETQYF.

The chain employs TRBV5-4 and TRBJ2-1, with a tentative D call TRBD2 (5 bases). CDR3 length equals 17 residues. The V gene's germline CDR1 is SGHNT and CDR2 YYREEE (reference sequence). Trimming stripped 0 bases from V and 0 bases from J, with 13 bases between. CDR3 protein: CASSLAGSGPSYNEQFF. The CDR3 coding sequence is TGTGCCAGCAGCTTGGCGGGGAGCGGACCCTCCTACAATGAGCAGTTCTTC. The complete variable domain, with remaining parts taken from reference TRBV5-4 and TRBJ2-1, reads ETGVTQSPTHLIKTRGQQVTLRCSSQSGHNTVSWYQQALGQGPQFIFQYYREEENGRGNFPPRFSGLQFPNYSSELNVNALELDDSALYLCASSLAGSGPSYNEQFFGPGTRLTVL.

The genes are TRBV7-9 and TRBJ1-1; D perhaps matches TRBD1 (6 bases). Germline-derived CDR1 and CDR2 are SEHNR and FQNEAQ (reference sequence). V dropped 8 bases and J dropped 0 bases, with 10 bases sitting between them. CDR3 length equals 13 residues. The CDR3 loop reads CASQGLMNTEAFF. The CDR3 coding sequence is TGTGCCAGCCAGGGGTTGATGAACACTGAAGCTTTCTTT.

The chain recombines TRBV9 with TRBJ1-1; a weak D match, TRBD1 (6 bases). CDR1 is SGDLS, CDR2 YYNGEE, per germline. The CDR3 totals 15 residues. V dropped 5 bases and J dropped 5 bases, with 19 bases sitting between them. The CDR3: CASSSGGAVYTEAFF. As DNA, the CDR3 is TGTGCCAGCAGTAGTGGGGGCGCAGTTTATACTGAAGCTTTCTTT.

The chain recombines TRBV7-9 with TRBJ1-2, with 7 positions matching TRBD1. The CDR3 loop spans 14 amino acids. From germline, CDR1 is SEHNR and CDR2 FQNEAQ (reference sequence). The DNA of the CDR3 is TGTTCCATAACGAAAGGACAGGCAGCCTATGGCTACACCTTC. This sequence encodes CSITKGQAAYGYTF. The variable domain in full, completed from reference TRBV7-9 and TRBJ1-2, reads DTGVSQNPRHKITKRGQNVTFRCDPISEHNRLYWYRQTLGQGPEFLTYFQNEAQLEKSRLLSDRFSAERPKGSFSTLEIQRTEQGDSAMYLCSITKGQAAYGYTFGSGTRLTVV.

This chain links TRBV27 with TRBJ2-1; tentatively, D is TRBD2 (6 bases). CDR3 length: 14 residues. Trimming cost V 11 bases and J 0 bases, with 14 bases left between them. Germline assignment: CDR1 MNHEY and CDR2 SMNVEV (reference sequence). This CDR3 reads CASQGTYSYNEQFF. The CDR3 region has the DNA TGTGCCTCCCAAGGGACTTACTCCTACAATGAGCAGTTCTTC.

The V call is TRBV28, the J call TRBJ1-1; 9 bases agree with TRBD1. J gave up 7 bases and V 4 bases, and 10 bases lay outside the gene matches. The germline V gene has CDR1 MDHEN and CDR2 SYDVKM. The CDR3 runs 15 residues. The CDR3 region has the DNA TGTGCCAGCAGTTCCCATGGACAGGGGAAGGTTGAAGCTTTCTTT. Translating it yields CASSSHGQGKVEAFF.

The rearrangement uses TRBV7-9 and TRBJ1-1, with 7 bases aligning to TRBD1. The V and J ends lost 4 bases and 4 bases, in that order; junction bases with no gene match: 3. Germline CDR1 reads SEHNR; CDR2 reads FQNEAQ (reference sequence). The CDR3 extends over 13 amino acids. CDR3 sequence (DNA): TGTGCCAGCAGCTCGACAGGGACCACTGAAGCTTTCTTT. This gives the protein CASSSTGTTEAFF. Using reference TRBV7-9 and TRBJ1-1 for the parts outside the CDR3, the full variable domain is DTGVSQNPRHKITKRGQNVTFRCDPISEHNRLYWYRQTLGQGPEFLTYFQNEAQLEKSRLLSDRFSAERPKGSFSTLEIQRTEQGDSAMYLCASSSTGTTEAFFGQGTRLTVV.

CDR3: CASSPSGLAPETQYF. In DNA form, the CDR3 reads TGTGCCAGCAGTCCTTCGGGACTAGCCCCAGAGACCCAGTACTTC. The gene calls are TRBV2 and TRBJ2-5; 9 bases are a match to TRBD2. With 5 bases clipped from V and 4 bases from J, the junction kept 8 bases outside the gene matches. Germline CDR1 reads SNHLY; CDR2 reads FYNNEI. This CDR3 spans 15 amino acids.

This chain connects TRBV7-9 to TRBJ1-4; 7 positions match TRBD1. This CDR3 has 18 residues. With 2 bases clipped from V and 2 bases from J, the junction kept 11 bases outside the gene matches. Per germline, CDR1 SEHNR and CDR2 FQNEAQ (reference sequence). DNA for the CDR3: TGTGCCAGCAGCTTAACCCCGGGACAGAGGTCGACTAATGAAAAACTGTTTTTT. Translated: CASSLTPGQRSTNEKLFF.

The chain employs TRBV25-1 and TRBJ2-3, with TRBD1 matching over 9 bases. The CDR3 runs to 16 residues. CDR1 MGHDK and CDR2 SYGVNS come from the germline V gene. With V trimmed by 2 bases and J by 4 bases, 7 bases remained unmatched. CDR3 loop: CASSELPGQGSDTQYF. The CDR3, as DNA: TGTGCCAGCAGTGAACTCCCGGGACAGGGCTCAGATACGCAGTATTTT.

The genes are TRBV6-5 and TRBJ2-7; 12 bases are shared with TRBD1. The CDR3 covers 14 residues. CDR1 MNHEY and CDR2 SVGAGI come from the germline V gene. J lost 5 bases, V lost 6 bases, and 5 bases had no gene match. The CDR3 sequence: CASSRGTGGDEQYF. For the CDR3, the DNA is TGTGCCAGCAGCCGCGGGACAGGGGGCGACGAGCAGTACTTC.

The gene calls are TRBV13 and TRBJ1-1, with 12 bases fitting TRBD1. CDR3 size: 17 residues. Trimming cost V 5 bases and J 1 base; bases outside gene matches: 8. Germline CDR1 is PRHDT and CDR2 is FYEKMQ (reference sequence). CDR3 sequence reads: CASSLLPGQGANTEAFF. The CDR3 DNA is TGTGCCAGCAGCCTATTACCGGGACAGGGGGCGAACACTGAAGCTTTCTTT.